These T cell receptor beta chains were read from a single sample in a study of Ad26.COV2.S vaccination and SARS-CoV-2 variants. Method: immunoSEQ multiplex PCR; TCRdb's copy keeps in-frame clones and lacks some. The data hold almost 400,000 clones, with around nine tenths observed a single time. The specimen comprised peripheral blood, sampled in a trial of Ad26.COV2.S vaccine versus placebo. These receptors came from a person between 18 and 60 years old who received the Ad26.COV2.S COVID-19 vaccine or a placebo. Each CDR3 is given with its conserved first and last residue. The order of the fields is J gene, clone size, D gene, V gene, CDR3 protein, CDR3 DNA. A D gene is named only where the DNA matches it firmly. Size is stated for part of the rows, as once, few or many counts, or as a class when the clone is expanded.

TRBJ2-7	-	-	TRBV28	CASSLFGQVADEQYF	TGTGCCAGCAGTTTATTCGGGCAGGTCGCGGACGAGCAGTACTTC
TRBJ2-6	-	-	TRBV19	CASSDRKSGANVLTF	TGTGCCAGTAGCGATCGGAAATCTGGGGCCAACGTCCTGACTTTC
TRBJ1-2	-	-	TRBV7-2	CASSLDGYGYTF	TGTGCCAGCAGCTTAGACGGGTATGGCTACACCTTC
TRBJ2-5	few	-	TRBV27	CASSYRRGWETQYF	TGTGCCAGCAGTTATCGGAGAGGATGGGAGACCCAGTACTTC
TRBJ1-6	-	-	TRBV6-5	CASKGSYNSPLHF	TGTGCCAGCAAGGGCTCCTATAATTCACCCCTCCACTTT
TRBJ2-3	-	-	TRBV12-3/TRBV12-4	CASSPLTGDTQYF	TGTGCCAGCAGCCCACTGACAGGCGATACGCAGTATTTT
TRBJ2-2	-	-	TRBV6-1	CASSEPVAGELFF	TGTGCCAGCAGTGAACCGGTAGCCGGGGAGCTGTTTTTT
TRBJ1-1	-	-	TRBV18	CASSLQSMNTEAFF	TGTGCCAGCTCACTACAGAGTATGAACACTGAAGCTTTCTTT
TRBJ2-1	-	-	TRBV19	CASSPGSNEQFF	TGTGCCAGTAGTCCAGGGAGCAATGAGCAGTTCTTC
TRBJ2-7	-	-	TRBV5-1	CASSLGGQSYEQYF	TGCGCCAGCAGCTTGGGGGGACAATCCTACGAGCAGTACTTC
TRBJ2-1	-	-	TRBV12-3/TRBV12-4	CASSLGGYNEQFF	TGTGCCAGCAGTTTGGGTGGCTACAATGAGCAGTTCTTC
TRBJ2-1	-	-	TRBV7-2	CASSRHRNEQFF	TGTGCCAGCAGCCGCCATCGGAATGAGCAGTTCTTC
TRBJ1-1	-	-	TRBV6-2/TRBV6-3	CASSRGEEGTEAFF	TGTGCCAGCAGTAGGGGGGAGGAGGGCACTGAAGCTTTCTTT
TRBJ1-2	-	TRBD1	TRBV7-8	CASSLLGTGGRGYTF	TGTGCCAGCAGCTTATTGGGGACAGGGGGCCGCGGCTACACCTTC
TRBJ1-4	-	TRBD1	TRBV28	CASIWGQGPSDQDEKLFF	TGTGCCAGCATCTGGGGACAGGGGCCATCCGATCAGGATGAAAAACTGTTTTTT
TRBJ2-3	-	TRBD2	TRBV5-6	CASIRAGAPTDTQYF	TGTGCCAGCATTCGCGCGGGAGCGCCCACAGATACGCAGTATTTT
TRBJ2-7	-	-	TRBV29-1	CSVESGPSYEQYF	TGCAGCGTCGAGTCAGGACCTTCCTACGAGCAGTACTTC